Each of the 2 T cell receptor beta chains below was sequenced from the same sample in a study of blood T cell repertoires in COVID-19. Clones were read by immunoSEQ multiplex PCR, and TCRdb kept only the in-frame ones, dropping some. The table has under 350,000 clones, about four fifths seen once; the top ten hold over 9%. The sample comprised peripheral blood. Receptor source: a woman aged 45-59 years who had recovered from COVID-19.

Here the CDR3 reads CASSPPEAVGYEQYF. In DNA form, the CDR3 reads TGTGCCAGCTCACCACCGGAAGCGGTAGGCTACGAGCAGTACTTC. The chain employs TRBV18 and TRBJ2-7; a possible D gene is TRBD2 (5 bases). The CDR3 consists of 15 residues. Per germline, CDR1 KGHSH and CDR2 LQKENI. V lost 0 bases and J 3 bases, leaving 12 bases between the germline ends.

The chain couples TRBV28 to TRBJ2-3; the match to TRBD2 covers 8 bases. With 7 bases clipped from V and 3 bases from J, the junction kept 18 bases outside the gene matches. The CDR3 extends over 18 amino acids. Germline assignment: CDR1 MDHEN and CDR2 SYDVKM. CDR3 nucleotides: TGTGCCAGCACAACCCGACTAAGGACTAGCTGGGGGACAGATACGCAGTATTTT. Its translation: CASTTRLRTSWGTDTQYF.